This T cell receptor beta chain was documented in a study of shared clonotypes between healthy human individuals. Study overall: There were three CD4 naive, three CD4 memory, two CD8 naive and one CD8 memory plates per donor. The study's findings and limits: Clonotypes shared by all four sorted-subset donors had higher generation probabilities than non-shared clonotypes. Among donors, the sharing of clonotypes was expected to be influenced by sequencing depth.

Per germline, CDR1 MDHEN and CDR2 SYDVKM. The CDR3 extends over 17 amino acids. The ends were cut back, 6 bases at V and 7 bases at J, with 25 bases in the middle. A note on this clone: Its specificity is unknown.

Sequencing used immunoSEQ multiplex PCR; TCRdb keeps in-frame clones, though not all of them. The sample includes over 2,000,000 clones, around 95% of them seen just once. The naive CD8 subset, CD45RO-negative cells positively selected for CCR7, excluded terminally differentiated effector memory CD45RA+ cells. Sequencing input: naive CD8+ T cells from PBMCs. V gene TRBV28 combines with J gene TRBJ2-1; D is perhaps TRBD1 or TRBD2 (6 bases each). The receptor's source is a man aged 18 to 29 in good health. Some clones in this sample may be carry-over from other donors' samples. The CDR3 spells CASSLWARDINRNEQFF. The CDR3 DNA reads TGTGCCAGCAGCCTCTGGGCGCGGGACATAAATAGGAATGAGCAGTTCTTC.